The next 3 T cell receptor beta chains were all read from a single sample in a study of shared T cell receptors in the human thymus. Data came from immunoSEQ multiplex PCR; TCRdb stores just in-frame clones and leaves some out. In the table there are hundreds of thousands of clones, 88% of which are singletons. These data were also filed under a second study, of human thymus T cells.

The sequencing sample was made of thymocytes. Source of these receptors: a boy in the first two years of life with a congenital heart defect.

The V and J genes are TRBV28 and TRBJ2-5; TRBD1 matches 9 bases. The J call is in doubt because the DNA end fits TRBJ2-7 better. The length of the CDR3 is 14 residues. CDR1 is MDHEN, CDR2 SYDVKM, per germline. The CDR3 loop reads CASSRRQGVYEQYF. Written as DNA, the CDR3 is TGTGCCAGCAGTAGACGACAGGGGGTCTACGAGCAGTACTTC.

This clone was observed once. V and J are TRBV9 and TRBJ1-2; 8 positions agree with TRBD1. This CDR3 has 14 amino acids. J was trimmed by 4 bases and V by 3 bases; bases with no gene match: 5. CDR1 and CDR2 from the germline V gene are SGDLS and YYNGEE. Written as DNA, the CDR3 is TGTGCCAGCAGCGGCGGACAGGGAGGCTATGGCTACACCTTC. This codes for CASSGGQGGYGYTF.

The chain has TRBV5-1 and TRBJ1-6; 9 bases match TRBD1. Germline loops: CDR1 SGHRS, CDR2 YFSETQ. The CDR3 has 13 residues. V gave up 6 bases and J gave up 7 bases; unmatched junction bases: 2. The CDR3 coding sequence is TGCGCCAGCACGACAGGGGGGAATTCACCCCTCCACTTT. Amino acids: CASTTGGNSPLHF.